The sample holds many counts of the clone carrying this T cell receptor beta chain. Germline values: CDR1 MNHEY, CDR2 SMNVEV (reference sequence). The CDR3 spans 13 residues. J gave up 5 bases and V 2 bases, and 0 bases lay outside the gene matches. The data were taken from a study of regulatory T cells in long-lasting Graves disease. Time point denoted: newly diagnosed GD, antithyroid drugs for less than 3 months. PBMCs were the source of the RNA used for TCR sequencing. The authors built TCR beta libraries using iRepertoire HTBI primers and Arm-PCR of CDR3 regions. Methods used by the authors: In the combined samples, under 80 TRBV and some 14 TRBJ segments were identified. TCRdb itself ran the multiplex PCR reads through MiXCR, one entry per CDR3 protein. The V and J calls and clone size are TCRdb's, not the authors'. The table has around 420,000 distinct CDR3 sequences, about 15% seen once. This sample also belongs to another study, concerning T cells in Graves' hyperthyroidism and ophthalmopathy. That study reports: Among the patients, aged 18 to 65, hyperthyroidism was newly diagnosed and had lasted under 2 months.

The sequences come from peripheral blood mononuclear cells (PBMCs), collected at new diagnosis, from a patient treated with antithyroid drugs. The clonotype was recovered from a woman in her thirties or forties with Graves disease. The chain recombines TRBV27 with TRBJ2-1, with 7 positions matching TRBD2. Here the CDR3 reads CASSLSGDNEQFF. DNA for the CDR3: TGTGCCAGCAGTTTAAGCGGGGACAATGAGCAGTTCTTC.